This is a list of T cell receptor beta chains from one sample in a study of cytomegalovirus exposure and HLA in healthy donors. Here immunoSEQ multiplex PCR was the method, and the copy in TCRdb shows in-frame clones only, minus some. The data show around 150,000 clones, with over 75% seen just once and 1.5% to 2% held by the top ten. The sample comprised PBMCs. The receptors derive from a human donor in good health. The CDR3 runs from the conserved cysteine through the conserved F or W. Each record gives: V gene, D gene, J gene, clone size, CDR3 protein, CDR3 DNA. A D gene is named only where the DNA matches it firmly. Not all rows give a size; the values are once, few, many and, for expanded clones, a class.

v_call: TRBV4-3
d_call: TRBD1
j_call: TRBJ2-3
clone_size: NA
cdr3_aa: CASSHVTGATDTQYF
cdr3_nt: TGCGCCAGCAGCCACGTAACAGGGGCCACAGATACGCAGTATTTT

v_call: TRBV20-1
d_call: NA
j_call: TRBJ2-7
clone_size: NA
cdr3_aa: CSARGNYEQYF
cdr3_nt: TGCAGTGCTCGGGGGAACTACGAGCAGTACTTC

v_call: TRBV7-9
d_call: TRBD2
j_call: TRBJ2-1
clone_size: NA
cdr3_aa: CASSSSGVSSYNEQFF
cdr3_nt: TGTGCCAGCAGCTCTAGCGGGGTCAGCTCCTACAATGAGCAGTTCTTC

v_call: TRBV6-6
d_call: NA
j_call: TRBJ1-3
clone_size: NA
cdr3_aa: CAIRDGRYSSGNTIYF
cdr3_nt: TGTGCCATCCGGGACGGGAGATATAGCTCTGGAAACACCATATATTTT

v_call: TRBV5-1
d_call: NA
j_call: TRBJ2-2
clone_size: NA
cdr3_aa: CASSLGLHTGELFF
cdr3_nt: TGCGCCAGCAGCTTGGGACTACACACCGGGGAGCTGTTTTTT

v_call: TRBV7-8
d_call: TRBD2
j_call: TRBJ2-1
clone_size: NA
cdr3_aa: CASSLGLGLAGGPGLNEQFF
cdr3_nt: TGTGCCAGCAGCTTAGGTTTGGGTCTAGCGGGGGGGCCAGGACTAAATGAGCAGTTCTTC

v_call: TRBV6-5
d_call: NA
j_call: TRBJ1-1
clone_size: few
cdr3_aa: CASSSGTEAFF
cdr3_nt: TGTGCCAGCAGTTCAGGGACTGAAGCTTTCTTT

v_call: TRBV7-8
d_call: NA
j_call: TRBJ2-7
clone_size: NA
cdr3_aa: CASSLYPGDYEQYF
cdr3_nt: TGTGCCAGCAGCTTATACCCAGGGGATTACGAGCAGTACTTC

v_call: TRBV19
d_call: TRBD1
j_call: TRBJ1-1
clone_size: NA
cdr3_aa: CASSIGDSEAFF
cdr3_nt: TGTGCCAGTAGTATAGGGGACAGCGAAGCTTTCTTT

v_call: TRBV15
d_call: NA
j_call: TRBJ2-3
clone_size: NA
cdr3_aa: CATSRPGGTYTQYF
cdr3_nt: TGTGCCACCAGCAGACCCGGGGGAACATATACGCAGTATTTT

v_call: TRBV7-2
d_call: TRBD2
j_call: TRBJ2-7
clone_size: NA
cdr3_aa: CASSSGLAGDYEQYF
cdr3_nt: TGTGCCAGCAGCTCAGGACTAGCGGGGGACTACGAGCAGTACTTC

v_call: TRBV2
d_call: TRBD1
j_call: TRBJ1-2
clone_size: once
cdr3_aa: CASTRDSFGYTF
cdr3_nt: TGTGCCAGCACCAGGGACAGTTTTGGCTACACCTTC

v_call: TRBV9
d_call: NA
j_call: TRBJ1-5
clone_size: NA
cdr3_aa: CASSVAGAQPQHF
cdr3_nt: TGTGCCAGCAGCGTAGCGGGAGCTCAGCCCCAGCATTTT

v_call: TRBV4-3
d_call: NA
j_call: TRBJ2-3
clone_size: NA
cdr3_aa: CASSQRPYSEVDTQYF
cdr3_nt: TGCGCCAGCAGCCAGAGACCCTATTCAGAGGTAGATACGCAGTATTTT

v_call: TRBV10-3
d_call: NA
j_call: TRBJ1-6
clone_size: NA
cdr3_aa: CAIAGSLSSYNSPLHF
cdr3_nt: TGTGCCATCGCCGGGAGTTTGAGCTCCTATAATTCACCCCTCCACTTT

v_call: TRBV2
d_call: NA
j_call: TRBJ1-2
clone_size: NA
cdr3_aa: CASSEGRGRYGYTF
cdr3_nt: TGTGCCAGCAGTGAGGGCAGGGGAAGGTATGGCTACACCTTC

v_call: TRBV5-4
d_call: NA
j_call: TRBJ1-1
clone_size: NA
cdr3_aa: CASSPRGAANTEAFF
cdr3_nt: TGTGCCAGCAGTCCGCGGGGGGCGGCGAACACTGAAGCTTTCTTT

v_call: TRBV5-1
d_call: NA
j_call: TRBJ2-1
clone_size: NA
cdr3_aa: CASSQGPTYNEQFF
cdr3_nt: TGCGCCAGCAGCCAGGGCCCGACCTACAATGAGCAGTTCTTC

v_call: TRBV5-8
d_call: NA
j_call: TRBJ1-6
clone_size: NA
cdr3_aa: CASSLTRRVDSPLHF
cdr3_nt: TGTGCCAGCAGCTTGACAAGGAGAGTGGATTCACCCCTCCACTTT

v_call: TRBV6-5
d_call: NA
j_call: TRBJ2-5
clone_size: NA
cdr3_aa: CASSPGERETQYF
cdr3_nt: TGTGCCAGCAGCCCAGGGGAGCGAGAGACCCAGTACTTC

v_call: TRBV5-1
d_call: TRBD1
j_call: TRBJ2-7
clone_size: NA
cdr3_aa: CASSLGTGGTYEQYF
cdr3_nt: TGCGCCAGCAGCTTGGGAACAGGGGGGACCTACGAGCAGTACTTC

v_call: TRBV5-1
d_call: TRBD2
j_call: TRBJ2-7
clone_size: NA
cdr3_aa: CASSVGTSGDFEQYF
cdr3_nt: TGCGCCAGCAGCGTTGGGACTAGCGGGGACTTCGAGCAGTACTTC

v_call: TRBV7-2
d_call: TRBD2
j_call: TRBJ2-1
clone_size: NA
cdr3_aa: CASSRTSGGYNEQFF
cdr3_nt: TGTGCCAGCAGCCGTACTAGCGGGGGCTACAATGAGCAGTTCTTC

v_call: TRBV5-8
d_call: NA
j_call: TRBJ1-3
clone_size: NA
cdr3_aa: CASSLYDSNTIYF
cdr3_nt: TGTGCCAGCAGCTTGTATGACAGCAACACCATATATTTT

v_call: TRBV7-3
d_call: NA
j_call: TRBJ1-5
clone_size: few
cdr3_aa: CASSLTGDQPQHF
cdr3_nt: TGTGCCAGCAGCTTAACAGGGGATCAGCCCCAGCATTTT

v_call: TRBV6-5
d_call: TRBD1
j_call: TRBJ2-7
clone_size: NA
cdr3_aa: CASMMTGQGTYEQYF
cdr3_nt: TGTGCCAGCATGATGACGGGACAGGGAACCTACGAGCAGTACTTC

v_call: TRBV6-5
d_call: NA
j_call: TRBJ2-7
clone_size: few
cdr3_aa: CASRRQELFEQYF
cdr3_nt: TGTGCCAGCAGACGACAGGAACTCTTCGAGCAGTACTTC

v_call: TRBV2
d_call: NA
j_call: TRBJ2-3
clone_size: NA
cdr3_aa: CASSGLGAGPDTQYF
cdr3_nt: TGTGCCAGCAGTGGCCTAGGGGCGGGACCAGATACGCAGTATTTT

v_call: TRBV5-1
d_call: TRBD2
j_call: TRBJ2-3
clone_size: NA
cdr3_aa: CASSETSGGRRWTDTQYF
cdr3_nt: TGCGCCAGCAGCGAGACTAGCGGGGGGCGCCGATGGACAGATACGCAGTATTTT

v_call: TRBV29-1
d_call: NA
j_call: TRBJ2-7
clone_size: once
cdr3_aa: CSVEDSQYEQYF
cdr3_nt: TGCAGCGTTGAAGACAGTCAATACGAGCAGTACTTC

v_call: TRBV7-9
d_call: NA
j_call: TRBJ1-1
clone_size: few
cdr3_aa: CASSLGGLNTEAFF
cdr3_nt: TGTGCCAGCAGCTTAGGCGGGCTGAACACTGAAGCTTTCTTT

v_call: TRBV2
d_call: TRBD2
j_call: TRBJ2-5
clone_size: NA
cdr3_aa: CASTMTSGQETQYF
cdr3_nt: TGTGCCAGCACTATGACTAGCGGACAAGAGACCCAGTACTTC

v_call: TRBV30
d_call: TRBD1
j_call: TRBJ1-2
clone_size: once
cdr3_aa: CAWTGKGAQGYTF
cdr3_nt: TGTGCCTGGACCGGGAAGGGGGCGCAAGGCTACACCTTC

v_call: TRBV5-4
d_call: NA
j_call: TRBJ2-2
clone_size: NA
cdr3_aa: CASSLGLNTGELFF
cdr3_nt: TGTGCCAGCAGCTTGGGTCTGAACACCGGGGAGCTGTTTTTT

v_call: TRBV9
d_call: NA
j_call: TRBJ2-7
clone_size: NA
cdr3_aa: CASSVGWGDSYEQYF
cdr3_nt: TGTGCCAGCAGCGTAGGGTGGGGGGACTCCTACGAGCAGTACTTC

v_call: TRBV7-9
d_call: NA
j_call: TRBJ2-1
clone_size: NA
cdr3_aa: CASSLGQSYTNEQFF
cdr3_nt: TGTGCCAGCAGCCTCGGACAGAGCTATACCAATGAGCAGTTCTTC

v_call: TRBV9
d_call: TRBD2
j_call: TRBJ2-5
clone_size: NA
cdr3_aa: CASSVAGAGLAGGQETQYF
cdr3_nt: TGTGCCAGCAGCGTAGCTGGGGCGGGACTAGCGGGGGGTCAAGAGACCCAGTACTTC

v_call: TRBV7-9
d_call: TRBD1
j_call: TRBJ2-6
clone_size: NA
cdr3_aa: CASSKRTGASGANVLTF
cdr3_nt: TGTGCCAGCAGCAAGAGGACAGGGGCGTCTGGGGCCAACGTCCTGACTTTC

v_call: TRBV9
d_call: NA
j_call: TRBJ2-2
clone_size: once
cdr3_aa: CASSSIQGNTGELFF
cdr3_nt: TGTGCCAGCAGCTCAATCCAGGGGAACACCGGGGAGCTGTTTTTT

v_call: TRBV4-3
d_call: NA
j_call: TRBJ2-7
clone_size: NA
cdr3_aa: CASSPGQGGSYEQYF
cdr3_nt: TGCGCCAGCAGCCCAGGGCAGGGAGGCTCCTACGAGCAGTACTTC

v_call: TRBV6-1
d_call: TRBD1
j_call: TRBJ1-2
clone_size: NA
cdr3_aa: CASSVTGTGSLAGYTF
cdr3_nt: TGTGCCAGCAGTGTCACCGGGACAGGGAGCTTGGCGGGCTACACCTTC

v_call: TRBV7-8
d_call: TRBD1
j_call: TRBJ1-2
clone_size: NA
cdr3_aa: CASSQGQNYYGYTF
cdr3_nt: TGTGCCAGCAGCCAGGGACAGAATTACTATGGCTACACCTTC

v_call: TRBV21-1
d_call: NA
j_call: TRBJ1-2
clone_size: few
cdr3_aa: CASSSPGVRTF
cdr3_nt: TGTGCCAGCAGCTCACCCGGGGTTCGAACCTTC

v_call: TRBV15
d_call: NA
j_call: TRBJ2-7
clone_size: few
cdr3_aa: CATSRGRGAVYEQYF
cdr3_nt: TGTGCCACCAGCAGAGGTCGGGGGGCTGTCTACGAGCAGTACTTC

v_call: TRBV9
d_call: TRBD1
j_call: TRBJ2-2
clone_size: NA
cdr3_aa: CASSVWGQGTNTGELFF
cdr3_nt: TGTGCCAGCAGCGTATGGGGACAGGGGACGAACACCGGGGAGCTGTTTTTT